Sequencing of this TCR beta chain was carried out in a study of CD8+CD57+ T cells in acquired aplastic anemia (dated by TCRdb to between 2017 and 2018). General notes on the study: A mean of approximately 2.9 ug of DNA, ranging from 0.2 to 27.4 ug, was extracted from sorted CD4+ and CD8+ cells. CD8+CD57+ expansion was defined as a frequency above the mean frequency observed in healthy subjects. The paper's findings and limits, for the study overall: Although 25 to 30 CD8+ CDR3 sequences were shared by patients and controls, these sequences appeared highly expressed in patients and within the immunodominant clones of patients. Patients and healthy controls showed no significant difference in CD8+ Simpson's diversity (P=0.060).

V trim: 4 bases; J trim: 9 bases; unmatched bases: 9. The CDR3, from cysteine to phenylalanine, totals 15 residues. CDR3 DNA is the only sequence kept; it has 45 bases, read in frame from the first base. CDR1 and CDR2 are read off the germline V gene as MNHNS and SASEGT. This clonotype was detected ten times or more. This receptor's antigen is unknown. No quality values exist for individual bases; no much larger clone is one base distant. Patients chosen for sequencing had shown expansion of CD8+CD57+ cells by flow cytometry. Severe acquired aplastic anemia was diagnosed in all patients according to International Study of Aplastic Anemia and Agranulocytosis and Camitta criteria. No therapy had been received by the patients at the time of blood sampling. In the study, sorted CD4+ and CD8+ blood T cells from patients with severe aplastic anemia and from healthy subjects underwent deep sequencing of TCR repertoires. Patients were enrolled under clinicaltrials.gov protocols 00001620, 01623167, 00001397, 00071045, 00081523 and 00961064 in the USA. Ficoll-Paque density gradient centrifugation was used to isolate peripheral blood mononuclear cells. CD4+ and CD8+ T cells were sorted by FACS or magnetic beads before DNA extraction.

Profiling of TCR beta VDJ combinations and CDR3 sequences used genomic DNA as the template. TCR repertoire sequencing was run on an Illumina HiSeq 2000. The authors' analysis ran thus. TRBV/TRBJ rearrangement plots, CDR3 size and DJ length profiles, and Simpson's diversity index were used to assess repertoires. The immunodominant clone was defined as the most abundant DNA sequence in deep sequencing data. CDR3 amino acid sequences were screened for sharing across subjects and were compared with published repertoires and the VDJdb database. The public reads were reprocessed in TCRdb via fastp at Q25 and MiXCR, keeping in-frame beta chains. Rows are combined by CDR3 protein, so each entry shows the most common genes and DNA. The V and J calls follow TCRdb's processing rather than the paper's. Present in this sample are 310,000 or so distinct CDR3 sequences, 50% to 65% of which were seen just once. 1.3% of the sample goes to the ten largest clones.

The TCR comes from a human donor with aplastic anemia. The sequenced sample consisted of sorted CD4+, CD8+, or CD8+CD57+ T cells (not recorded which) from PBMCs. The sequence is built from TRBV6-1 and TRBJ1-6; TRBD1 agrees with 7 junctional bases. CDR3 region: CASSGQGEIGSPLHF. The base sequence is TGTGCCAGCAGTGGACAGGGTGAAATTGGTTCACCCCTCCACTTT.